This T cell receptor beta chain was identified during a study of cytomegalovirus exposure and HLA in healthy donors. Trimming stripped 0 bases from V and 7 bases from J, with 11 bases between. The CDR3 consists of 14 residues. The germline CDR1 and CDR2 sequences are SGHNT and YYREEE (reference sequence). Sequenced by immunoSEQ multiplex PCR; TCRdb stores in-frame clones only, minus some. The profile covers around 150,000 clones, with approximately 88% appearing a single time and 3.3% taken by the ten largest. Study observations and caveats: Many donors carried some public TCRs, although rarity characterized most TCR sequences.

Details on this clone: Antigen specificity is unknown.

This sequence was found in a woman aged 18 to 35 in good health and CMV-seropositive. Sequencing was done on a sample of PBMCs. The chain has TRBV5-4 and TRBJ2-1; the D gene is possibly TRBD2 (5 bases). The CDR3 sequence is CASSLDSGSNEQFF. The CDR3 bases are TGTGCCAGCAGCTTGGATTCGGGGTCGAATGAGCAGTTCTTC.